The clone carrying this T cell receptor beta chain was observed a few times. The antigen remains undetermined. The sequenced template was cDNA made from the entire isolated RNA. Clones were sequenced by immunoSEQ multiplex PCR, and TCRdb holds only the in-frame ones, with some missing. The sample lists some 350,000 clones; roughly a tenth were seen once. Staining for CD45RO/CCR7/CD25/CD127/CD95/CD27 allowed sorting of CD4+ naive, central memory, regulatory and stem cell-like memory cells. The record originates from a study of beta chain features in type 1 diabetes. Study-wide results and limits: HLA effects on TCRB rearrangement stayed unresolved here. VDJ junctions in type 1 diabetes patients carried more deletions and fewer insertions. Shorter TCRB CDR3s, moderately but significantly so, marked every one of the four CD4+ subsets in Type 1 diabetes patients.

The CDR3 sequence is 12 residues long. In germline, CDR1 is MNHEY, CDR2 SVGAGI. The ends were cut back, 6 bases at V and 3 bases at J, with 8 bases in the middle. The receptor comes from a man aged 25 to 40 with type 1 diabetes. This chain uses TRBV6-5 with TRBJ1-1; no firm D call. Specimen: central memory CD4+ T cells from blood. The chain's CDR3 is CASRGSYTEAFF. DNA for the CDR3: TGTGCCAGCAGGGGGTCGTACACTGAAGCTTTCTTT.